This T cell receptor beta chain was captured by sequencing in a study of T cell responses to AZD1222 COVID-19 vaccine. At the level of the study: Analysis merged second doses at about 4 or about 12 weeks. Whole-study findings and limits: The span of vaccine-associated CD4 TCRs extended across spike, with dominance at 160-218 and 743-854.

About this clone itself: Its target is not known.

Germline V CDR1 and CDR2: LNHDA, SQIVND (reference sequence). This CDR3 spans 13 amino acids. With 9 bases clipped from V and 5 bases from J, the junction kept 6 bases outside the gene matches. Assay: immunoSEQ multiplex PCR; the TCRdb copy retains only in-frame clones and omits some. The table lists 100,000 to 150,000 clones, 85% to 95% of them singletons, with roughly 5.4% in the top ten. The sequence was obtained from an adult in good health. The material sequenced was peripheral blood, taken on day 0 of AZD1222 vaccination. The chain couples TRBV19 to TRBJ1-4; 7 nucleotides align to TRBD1. CDR3 protein: CASRTGANEKLFF. The CDR3 DNA reads TGTGCCAGCAGGACAGGAGCAAATGAAAAACTGTTTTTT.